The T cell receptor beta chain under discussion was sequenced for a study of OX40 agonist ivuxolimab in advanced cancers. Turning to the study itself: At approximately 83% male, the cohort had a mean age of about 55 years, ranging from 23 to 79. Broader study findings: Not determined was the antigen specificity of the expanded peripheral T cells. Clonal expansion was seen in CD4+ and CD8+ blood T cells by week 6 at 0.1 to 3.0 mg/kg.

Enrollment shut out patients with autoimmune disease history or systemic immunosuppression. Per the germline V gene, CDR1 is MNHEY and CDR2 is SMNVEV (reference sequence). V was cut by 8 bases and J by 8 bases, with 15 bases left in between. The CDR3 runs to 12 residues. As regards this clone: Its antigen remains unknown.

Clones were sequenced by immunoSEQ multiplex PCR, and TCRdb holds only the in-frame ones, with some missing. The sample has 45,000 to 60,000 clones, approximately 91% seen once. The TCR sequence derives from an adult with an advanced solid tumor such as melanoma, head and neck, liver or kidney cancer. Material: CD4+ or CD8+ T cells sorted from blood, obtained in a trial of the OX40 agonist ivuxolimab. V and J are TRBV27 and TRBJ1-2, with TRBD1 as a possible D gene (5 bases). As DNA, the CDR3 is TGTGCCAGCTCCCCGGGGGGTGGGGGCTACACCTTC. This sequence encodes CASSPGGGGYTF.